A selection of T cell receptor beta chains follows, all from one sample in a study of cytotoxic CD8 clonotypes in ibrutinib-treated CLL. Here immunoSEQ multiplex PCR was the method, and the copy in TCRdb shows in-frame clones only, minus some. Here the sample spans about 50,000 clones, roughly 50% being singletons. The material was PBMCs, obtained after 12 months of ibrutinib treatment. The source is a human donor with chronic lymphocytic leukemia. The CDR3 runs from the conserved cysteine through the conserved F or W. The order of the fields is CDR3 protein, V gene, clone size. Rows may omit the clone size; those that give it use once, few, many or a size class.

CDR3: CASSLRQRSYNEQFF
V: TRBV7-6
size: NA

CDR3: CASSDHLAGWIEQFF
V: TRBV6-1
size: once

CDR3: CASSQDAGRNTEAFF
V: TRBV4-1
size: NA

CDR3: CASSLDPGSGYGYTF
V: TRBV5-1
size: NA

CDR3: CASSDKGGNSPLHF
V: TRBV6-1
size: NA

CDR3: CASSLWVAGGATDTQYF
V: TRBV5-4
size: NA

CDR3: CASSLVGRGNYGYTF
V: TRBV11-2
size: NA

CDR3: CASRSGTGGGNTIYF
V: TRBV27
size: NA

CDR3: CASSLGTANRQETQYF
V: TRBV11-2
size: many

CDR3: CASSLNEKLFF
V: TRBV28
size: NA

CDR3: CASSLGGTGEAFF
V: TRBV5-4
size: NA

CDR3: CASSSTATHTQYF
V: TRBV11-3
size: NA

CDR3: CASRPGLSLHDEQFF
V: TRBV7-3
size: NA

CDR3: CASSVSLKQGSGWYSNQPQHF
V: TRBV9
size: NA

CDR3: CASSWLAGAETQYF
V: TRBV21-1
size: NA